A selection of T cell receptor beta chains follows, all from one sample in a study of T cells in Graves' hyperthyroidism and ophthalmopathy. TCRdb re-called the multiplex PCR reads with MiXCR, one entry per CDR3 protein. The sample includes under 350,000 distinct CDR3 sequences, roughly 13% seen only once; the top ten take 7.9%. Sequences were obtained from blood. These receptors all stem from a woman between 35 and 50 years old with Graves' hyperthyroidism. Each CDR3 is given with its conserved first and last residue. The D gene is left open where the match is weak. Clone size, where shown, is once, few, many, or a class for clones that have expanded.

v_gene	d_gene	j_gene	abundance	CDR3nt	CDR3aa
TRBV28	.	TRBJ2-3	many	TGTGCCAGCAGCTCCGAGGGCACAGATACGCAGTATTTT	CASSSEGTDTQYF
TRBV19	.	TRBJ2-4	few	TGTGCCAGTAGTATCACCCGACAGGCCAAAAACATTCAGTACTTC	CASSITRQAKNIQYF
TRBV24-1	.	TRBJ1-5	many	TGTGCCACCAGTGAGTCGGGGGGGAGACAGCCCCAGCATTTT	CATSESGGRQPQHF
TRBV12-3/TRBV12-4	.	TRBJ1-2	many	TGTGCCAGCACAATGGACAATGGCTTTGGCTACACCTTC	CASTMDNGFGYTF
TRBV12-3/TRBV12-4	TRBD1	TRBJ1-2	many	TGTGCCAGCAGTATCCGGGACAGCCATGGCTACACCTTC	CASSIRDSHGYTF
TRBV7-2	TRBD1	TRBJ1-1	many	TGTGCCAGCAGCTTAGTCCCCAGGGGGCCTCGGAACACTGAAGCTTTCTTT	CASSLVPRGPRNTEAFF
TRBV3-1	.	TRBJ2-1	many	TGTGCCAGCAGCCAAGATCTTGGCAGGGGAGCGTACAATGAGCAGTTCTTC	CASSQDLGRGAYNEQFF
TRBV7-2	.	TRBJ2-3	.	TGTGCCAGCAGCTCCCCTGGAGGAGATACGCAGTATTTT	CASSSPGGDTQYF
TRBV7-9	TRBD2	TRBJ2-1	many	TGTGCCAGCAGCTTAGCGGGACTAGCGGGAGCGAACTCCTACAATGAGCAGTTCTTC	CASSLAGLAGANSYNEQFF
TRBV7-9	TRBD2	TRBJ2-3	many	TGTGCCAGCAGCTTCGGACTAGCCACAGATACGCAGTATTTT	CASSFGLATDTQYF
TRBV11-2	.	TRBJ2-2	.	TGTGCCAGCAGCTTATGGAGCGGGGAGCTGTTTTTT	CASSLWSGELFF
TRBV5-1	TRBD1	TRBJ2-1	.	TGCGCCAGCAGCTTGATCACAGGGGGCGGAGGTGAGCAGTTCTTC	CASSLITGGGGEQFF
TRBV7-6	.	TRBJ2-7	many	TGTGCCAGCAGCTACGCCGGGAACTCCTACGAGCAGTACTTC	CASSYAGNSYEQYF
TRBV5-1	.	TRBJ2-7	many	TGCGCCAGCAGGCCTCCGGGGGACCACGAGCAGTACTTC	CASRPPGDHEQYF
TRBV6-1	.	TRBJ2-7	many	TGTGCCAGCACCAAGGGGGGAAGCTCCTACGAGCAGTACTTC	CASTKGGSSYEQYF
TRBV18	.	TRBJ1-1	many	TGTGCCAGCTCAGACCAGGCAGGTCCCATGAACACTGAAGCTTTCTTT	CASSDQAGPMNTEAFF
TRBV3-1	.	TRBJ1-1	many	TGTGCCAGCAGCCATTGGGCGGGGTCGGACGCTGAAGCTTTCTTT	CASSHWAGSDAEAFF
TRBV6-9	.	TRBJ1-1	.	TGTGCCAGCAGTTTGTTGGGCACTGAAGCTTTCTTT	CASSLLGTEAFF
TRBV5-1	.	TRBJ2-7	many	TGCGCCAGCAGCTTGGCCCCGTTCTACGAGCAGTACTTC	CASSLAPFYEQYF
TRBV3-1	.	TRBJ2-3	many	TGTGCCAGCAGCCAAGGGCCCAGCACAGATACGCAGTATTTT	CASSQGPSTDTQYF
TRBV5-1	.	TRBJ2-3	many	TGCGCCAGCAGCACCGTCGCGGGACAAACAGATACGCAGTATTTT	CASSTVAGQTDTQYF
TRBV20-1	.	TRBJ1-6	.	TGCAGTGCTAGAGACCCCAGGAGAACCCTCCACTTT	CSARDPRRTLHF
TRBV6-1	TRBD1	TRBJ1-5	few	TGTGCCAGCAGCCAGACAGGGGGCGGGGGGAACAATCAGCCCCAGCATTTT	CASSQTGGGGNNQPQHF
TRBV7-9	.	TRBJ1-2	.	TGTGCCAGCAGCTTAGATGCGACAGCCTATGGCTACACCTTC	CASSLDATAYGYTF
TRBV24-1	TRBD2	TRBJ2-1	.	TGTGCCACCAGTGGGACTAGCGGGAGGGCCTTTGATGAGCAGTTCTTC	CATSGTSGRAFDEQFF
TRBV10-3	TRBD1	TRBJ2-7	many	TGTGCCATCAGGGAGGCCGGGACAGGGTCGCACGAGCAGTACTTC	CAIREAGTGSHEQYF
TRBV7-8	.	TRBJ2-1	.	TGTGCCAGCAGCTTCCCCCAGCGGACAGCGGACCTCCCGAGCTCCTACAATGAGCAGTTCTTC	CASSFPQRTADLPSSYNEQFF
TRBV24-1	.	TRBJ2-5	.	TGTGCCACCAGTGGTTCCAGGGGCGGCGGGGAGACCCAGTACTTC	CATSGSRGGGETQYF
TRBV28	.	TRBJ1-2	many	TGTGCCAGCACGCTTGGGGGCTATGGCTACACCTTC	CASTLGGYGYTF
TRBV7-9	.	TRBJ2-5	many	TGTGCCAGCAGCTTAGTAAGGACACCCCAAGAGACCCAGTACTTC	CASSLVRTPQETQYF
TRBV29-1	TRBD2	TRBJ2-7	many	TGCAGCGTAGAAACCGGGACTAGCGGAGCTCACGAGCAGTACTTC	CSVETGTSGAHEQYF
TRBV9	.	TRBJ2-1	few	TGTGCCAGCAGCCCACACTGGCGGGAACCCAATGAGCAGTTCTTC	CASSPHWREPNEQFF
TRBV11-2	.	TRBJ2-3	many	TGTGCCAGCAGCTTAGCACGGGGGGATACGCAGTATTTT	CASSLARGDTQYF
TRBV28	TRBD1	TRBJ2-7	many	TGTGCCAGCAGCTTGACAGGGAGCTCCTACGAGCAGTACTTC	CASSLTGSSYEQYF